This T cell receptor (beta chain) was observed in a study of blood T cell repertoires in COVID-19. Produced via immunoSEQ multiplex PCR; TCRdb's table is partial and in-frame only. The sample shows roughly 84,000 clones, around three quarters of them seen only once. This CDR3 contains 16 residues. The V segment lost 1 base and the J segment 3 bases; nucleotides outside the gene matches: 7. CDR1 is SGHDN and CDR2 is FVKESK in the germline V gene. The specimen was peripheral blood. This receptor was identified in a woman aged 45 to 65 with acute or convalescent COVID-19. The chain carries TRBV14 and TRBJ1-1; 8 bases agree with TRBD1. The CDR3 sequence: CASSQARTGTDTEAFF. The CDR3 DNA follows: TGTGCCAGCAGCCAAGCCCGGACAGGGACGGACACTGAAGCTTTCTTT.